These 24 T cell receptor beta chains were sequenced from one sample in a study of blood T cells in healthy people across ages. A second roughly 7 to 12 cycle PCR used barcoded and J-beta primers. TCRdb reprocessed the 5' RACE reads with MiXCR, giving one entry per CDR3 protein. The table includes some 880,000 distinct CDR3 sequences, roughly 34% detected once. Sequencing was done on a sample of blood. The receptors were gathered from a man between 18 and 35 years old in good health.

In this sample, this clonotype turned up once. One junction end disagrees with the germline gene, perhaps due to a read error. The chain employs TRBV2 and TRBJ2-1; D not certain. Germline assignment: CDR1 SNHLY and CDR2 FYNNEI. The CDR3 consists of 17 residues. CDR3 loop: CAGSEALGRLGYNEQFF. For the CDR3, the DNA is TGTGCCGGCAGTGAAGCGCTAGGTCGGCTAGGGTACAATGAGCAGTTCTTC.

V usage is TRBV12-3 or TRBV12-4 and J usage is TRBJ1-2; D gene uncertain. Trimming left V 4 bases short and J 1 base short, with 10 bases between. CDR3 size: 14 residues. CDR3 sequence (DNA): TGTGCCAGCAGTTCCCTCCTAATTAACTATGGCTACACCTTC. Protein: CASSSLLINYGYTF.

The rearrangement uses TRBV9 and TRBJ2-3, with 8 bases lining up with TRBD2. Germline loops: CDR1 SGDLS, CDR2 YYNGEE. V lost 2 bases and J lost 3; bases outside the gene matches: 5. The CDR3 runs to 15 residues. CDR3 bases: TGTGCCAGCAGCGTTAGCGGGGTTAGAACAGATACGCAGTATTTT. As protein: CASSVSGVRTDTQYF.

The chain has TRBV20-1 and TRBJ1-6, with 10 bases identical to TRBD1. The CDR3 is made up of 17 amino acids. Losses at the gene ends were 6 bases for V and 0 bases for J; bases not matched to a gene: 8. Germline assignment: CDR1 DFQATT and CDR2 SNEGSKA (reference sequence). The CDR3 bases are TGCAGTGCCGCGGGGGACAGGGGTAGCTCCTATAATTCACCCCTCCACTTT. Translation: CSAAGDRGSSYNSPLHF.

The J gene is TRBJ2-1, the V gene TRBV20-1; D uncertain. The CDR3 loop spans 13 amino acids. Germline V gene data show CDR1 as DFQATT and CDR2 as SNEGSKA (reference sequence). V lost 3 bases to trimming and J lost 2 bases, with 8 bases between them. The CDR3 sequence: CSARYKTYNEQFF. DNA for the CDR3: TGCAGTGCTAGGTATAAGACCTACAATGAGCAGTTCTTC.

This clonotype was detected many times. Here the CDR3 DNA reads TGTGCCAGCAGTTTAAGGGGGGCGGATAATTCACCCCTCCACTTT. It yields the protein CASSLRGADNSPLHF. The chain recombines TRBV12-3 or TRBV12-4 with TRBJ1-6; possible D gene TRBD1, 6 bases. Trimming left V 2 bases short and J 5 bases short, with 10 bases between. This CDR3 comprises 15 residues.

This clonotype was counted at least ten times. The rearrangement links TRBV20-1 to TRBJ2-3, with 12 bases lining up with TRBD2. With 6 bases clipped from V and 3 bases from J, the junction kept 4 bases outside the gene matches. The CDR3 has 14 residues. CDR1 and CDR2 from the germline V gene are DFQATT and SNEGSKA (reference sequence). In nucleotides, the CDR3 is TGCAGTGCCCCCGGACTAGCGGGGACAGATACGCAGTATTTT. This encodes CSAPGLAGTDTQYF.

This clonotype showed up many times. The rearrangement links TRBV27 to TRBJ2-1; D could derive from TRBD1 or TRBD2 (5 bases each). Trimming removed 6 bases at V and 6 bases at J, with 12 bases between. The germline CDR1 and CDR2 sequences are MNHEY and SMNVEV (reference sequence). The CDR3 runs 13 residues. The chain's CDR3 is CASSKPGLNEQFF. CDR3 DNA sequence: TGTGCCAGCAGCAAACCGGGGCTCAATGAGCAGTTCTTC.

This clonotype came up many times. The chain uses TRBV4-1 and TRBJ2-3; TRBD2 agrees at 12 bases. The J segment lost 3 bases and the V segment lost 0 bases, leaving 1 base of the junction unmatched. Germline V gene sequence: CDR1 MGHRA, CDR2 YSYEKL. The CDR3 spans 16 residues. CDR3 DNA: TGCGCCAGCAGCCAAGACGGACTAGCGGGGACAGATACGCAGTATTTT. Protein: CASSQDGLAGTDTQYF.

This clonotype has just a few counts. The chain carries TRBV15 and TRBJ1-1; the D is unclear. This CDR3 comprises 13 residues. The V end lost 1 base, the J end lost 4 bases, and 7 bases lay between the germline ends. From germline, CDR1 is LNHNV and CDR2 YYDKDF (reference sequence). For the CDR3, the DNA is TGTGCCACCAGCAGAGGAGGGAGCACTGAAGCTTTCTTT. It specifies CATSRGGSTEAFF.

As regards this clonotype: Sequence at one end of the junction differs from germline and may be a read error. The gene calls are TRBV12-3 or TRBV12-4 and TRBJ2-1; D is undetermined. The CDR3 consists of 12 residues. CDR3 in DNA: TGTGCCGGCAGTTTTCCTCTCGGGGAGCAGTTCTTC. This gives the protein CAGSFPLGEQFF.

The chain carries TRBV27 and TRBJ2-3; D might be TRBD1 (7 bases). Germline lookup yields CDR1 MNHEY and CDR2 SMNVEV (reference sequence). The CDR3 is 15 amino acids. V lost 5 bases, J lost 2 bases, and 14 bases lay in between. CDR3 region: CASSETGRPTDTQYF. DNA of the CDR3: TGTGCCAGCAGTGAGACAGGGAGGCCCACAGATACGCAGTATTTT.

The CDR3 sequence is CATSRDLLAGALNEQYF. For the CDR3, the DNA is TGTGCCACCAGCAGAGATCTCCTAGCGGGGGCCCTCAATGAGCAGTACTTC. The V call is TRBV15, the J call TRBJ2-5; the match to TRBD2 covers 10 bases. This CDR3 contains 17 residues. V was pared by 0 bases and J by 11 bases, with 15 bases of the junction left unmatched. Looked up from germline, CDR1 is LNHNV and CDR2 is YYDKDF (reference sequence).

This clonotype was observed at least ten times. The chain employs TRBV10-3 and TRBJ2-5; TRBD1 is a possible D gene (6 bases). Between the trimmed V and J ends, which lost 3 bases and 7 bases, there was a span of 12 bases. The CDR3 length is 13 residues. Germline values: CDR1 ENHRY, CDR2 SYGVKD. CDR3 bases: TGTGCCATCAGTGAAACAGGGTCGGGGACCCAGTACTTC. This translates into CAISETGSGTQYF.

The chain couples TRBV9 to TRBJ2-2; D not resolved. The CDR3 is made up of 16 amino acids. Germline values: CDR1 SGDLS, CDR2 YYNGEE. V shed 4 bases and J shed 1 base, with 14 bases lying between them. The CDR3 sequence is CASSLTPAQNTGELFF. In DNA form, the CDR3 reads TGTGCCAGCAGCCTCACCCCAGCCCAGAACACCGGGGAGCTGTTTTTT.

This clonotype has only a few counts. The chain combines TRBV20-1 with TRBJ1-1, with D possibly TRBD1 on 6 matching bases. The CDR3 has 13 residues. With 3 bases removed from V and 8 bases from J, the gap between germline ends came to 16 bases. Germline CDR1 is DFQATT and CDR2 is SNEGSKA (reference sequence). CDR3 residues: CSASFVGRGEAFF. In DNA form, the CDR3 reads TGCAGTGCTAGTTTTGTGGGCAGGGGAGAAGCTTTCTTT.

This clonotype was seen more than once but under ten times. One end of the junction fails to match germline, which may point to a read error. The V and J genes are TRBV7-3 and TRBJ2-3, with TRBD2 as a possible D gene (6 bases). The V gene's germline CDR1 is SGHTA and CDR2 FQGTGA. This CDR3 region has 15 residues. CDR3 amino acids: CASSPVLGGTDTQYF. In DNA form, the CDR3 reads TGTGCCAGCAGCCCCGTTTTGGGAGGCACAGACACGCAGTATTTT.

The V call is TRBV6-1, the J call TRBJ1-2; D possibly corresponds to TRBD1 (6 bases). Germline V gives CDR1 MNHNS, CDR2 SASEGT. CDR3 length: 15 amino acids. V lost 5 bases to trimming and J lost 4 bases, with 17 bases between them. The CDR3 coding sequence is TGTGCCAGCAGTTCGTCGGGGACAACCTTCTATGGCTACACCTTC. Residues: CASSSSGTTFYGYTF.

This clonotype has ten or more counts. The chain recombines TRBV4-2 with TRBJ2-5; no clear D gene. Germline-derived CDR1 and CDR2 are LGHNA and YNFKEQ. V shed 0 bases and J shed 5 bases, with 16 bases lying between them. The length of the CDR3 is 16 residues. CDR3 amino acids: CASSQDGVGLGETQYF. The CDR3 DNA reads as TGTGCCAGCAGCCAAGATGGAGTAGGATTGGGGGAGACCCAGTACTTC.

There are many counts of this clonotype. The J gene is TRBJ1-2, the V gene TRBV9; D gene ambiguous. The germline V gene has CDR1 SGDLS and CDR2 YYNGEE. CDR3 size: 15 residues. V was trimmed by 7 bases and J by 0 bases, leaving 16 bases between them. CDR3 residues: CASSREGGTNYGYTF. CDR3 bases: TGTGCCAGCTCGCGGGAGGGAGGTACTAACTATGGCTACACCTTC.

This rearrangement joins TRBV20-1 to TRBJ1-6; 10 bases fit TRBD1. The V and J ends lost 5 bases and 5 bases, in that order; junction bases with no gene match: 6. The CDR3 is 15 amino acids. In germline, CDR1 is DFQATT, CDR2 SNEGSKA (reference sequence). CDR3: CSARWTGGNNSPLHF. The CDR3 DNA sequence: TGCAGTGCTCGGTGGACAGGGGGGAATAATTCACCCCTCCACTTT.

The J gene is TRBJ2-2, the V gene TRBV20-1, with a tentative D call TRBD1 (6 bases). There are 15 residues in the CDR3. V was shortened by 2 bases and J by 3 bases, with 13 bases between the two germline ends. Germline V gene lookup returns CDR1 DFQATT and CDR2 SNEGSKA (reference sequence). CDR3 bases: TGCAGTGCTAGAACAGGGCTCACGGACACCGGGGAGCTGTTTTTT. Translated: CSARTGLTDTGELFF.

This clonotype was counted many times. The chain uses TRBV4-1 and TRBJ2-1; TRBD1 is a possible D gene (6 bases). Deletions cut 3 bases from V and 4 bases from J, with 10 bases between. CDR3 length equals 14 residues. Germline loops: CDR1 MGHRA, CDR2 YSYEKL. In DNA, the CDR3 is TGCGCCAGCAGCCATAGGACAGCTTACAATGAGCAGTTCTTC. Translation gives CASSHRTAYNEQFF.

The chain links TRBV14 to TRBJ1-1; maybe TRBD1 (5 bases). Germline V gene lookup returns CDR1 SGHDN and CDR2 FVKESK. This CDR3 contains 15 residues. Trimming stripped 2 bases from V and 1 base from J, with 11 bases between. The CDR3 sequence: CASSQLAGTNTEAFF. The CDR3, as DNA: TGTGCCAGCAGCCAATTAGCGGGGACGAACACTGAAGCTTTCTTT.